These 29 T cell receptor beta chains originate from one sample sequenced in a study of control samples from healthy donors and cancer patients. Sequencing was performed with immunoSEQ multiplex PCR; in TCRdb, only in-frame clones are kept and a portion is missing. Here the sample spans about 140,000 clones, 91% being singletons. What was sequenced was blood. The receptors originated from a man aged 30-40 years in good health.

The chain is built from TRBV10-3 and TRBJ1-5; 8 bases agree with TRBD1. V was clipped by 6 bases and J by 2 bases; unmatched bases: 3. The CDR3 has 14 residues. Germline V gene data show CDR1 as ENHRY and CDR2 as SYGVKD. CDR3 nucleotide sequence: TGTGCCATCAGGGAACAGGGGGGCAATCAGCCCCAGCATTTT. As protein: CAIREQGGNQPQHF.

The chain links TRBV27 to TRBJ1-1, with D possibly being TRBD1 (6 bases). V gave up 7 bases and J gave up 4 bases, with 19 bases separating them. Germline-derived CDR1 and CDR2 are MNHEY and SMNVEV (reference sequence). This CDR3 contains 15 residues. CDR3 sequence: CASTGPGEEGTEAFF. In nucleotides, the CDR3 is TGTGCCAGCACAGGTCCAGGGGAAGAGGGCACTGAAGCTTTCTTT.

This chain's CDR3 is CASKVEGNTGELFF. The CDR3 bases are TGCGCCAGCAAGGTCGAGGGGAACACCGGGGAGCTGTTTTTT. The chain links TRBV5-1 to TRBJ2-2, with D possibly being TRBD2 (5 bases). CDR1 and CDR2 from the germline V gene are SGHRS and YFSETQ. V was pared by 6 bases and J by 1 base, with 10 bases between. This CDR3 comprises 14 residues.

This chain links TRBV6-5 with TRBJ1-1, with 7 nucleotides matching TRBD1. Per germline, CDR1 MNHEY and CDR2 SVGAGI. CDR3 length: 15 residues. V was pared by 2 bases and J by 3 bases, with 6 bases of the junction left unmatched. The CDR3 DNA sequence: TGTGCCAGCAGTTACGACAGGGTGAGGGACACTGAAGCTTTCTTT. Protein product: CASSYDRVRDTEAFF.

V gene TRBV5-1 combines with J gene TRBJ2-7, with TRBD1 as a possible D gene (5 bases). The CDR3 is made up of 14 amino acids. Trimming removed 4 bases from V and 3 bases from J, with 14 bases in between. Germline V gene data show CDR1 as SGHRS and CDR2 as YFSETQ. The CDR3: CASSVGLGVYEQYF. CDR3 bases: TGCGCCAGCAGCGTGGGGTTAGGGGTCTACGAGCAGTACTTC.

The chain combines TRBV9 with TRBJ2-1; 7 bases fit TRBD1. J was trimmed by 0 bases and V by 4 bases; bases with no gene match: 4. Germline V gives CDR1 SGDLS, CDR2 YYNGEE. This CDR3 is 15 amino acids long. The CDR3 is CASSFRDSSYNEQFF. The CDR3 nucleotides are TGTGCCAGCAGCTTCCGGGACAGCTCCTACAATGAGCAGTTCTTC.

The chain carries TRBV5-4 and TRBJ1-1; D may be TRBD1 (5 bases). CDR1 is SGHNT and CDR2 is YYREEE in the germline V gene (reference sequence). The CDR3 has 16 amino acids. Trimming removed 4 bases from V and 9 bases from J, with 25 bases in between. The CDR3 here is CASSPNERGVRVQAFF. CDR3 coding DNA: TGTGCCAGCAGCCCTAATGAGCGGGGGGTGAGAGTACAAGCTTTCTTT.

V gene TRBV4-1 combines with J gene TRBJ2-3, with D perhaps TRBD1 (6 bases). Deletions cut 0 bases from V and 5 bases from J, with 12 bases between. The CDR3 contains 15 residues. Germline V gene data show CDR1 as MGHRA and CDR2 as YSYEKL. The CDR3 here is CASSQEGGGIDTQYF. CDR3 DNA sequence: TGCGCCAGCAGCCAAGAGGGTGGGGGCATAGATACGCAGTATTTT.

The gene calls are TRBV19 and TRBJ2-1, with TRBD1 as a possible D gene (6 bases). V dropped 5 bases and J dropped 7 bases, with 18 bases sitting between them. Germline V gene sequence: CDR1 LNHDA, CDR2 SQIVND (reference sequence). This CDR3 contains 15 residues. The CDR3 DNA sequence: TGTGCCAGTAGTGACCGGGACACTTTATATAATGAGCAGTTCTTC. Its protein product is CASSDRDTLYNEQFF.

This clone is a singleton in its sample. The chain recombines TRBV27 with TRBJ2-7, with TRBD1 matching over 10 bases. The CDR3 loop spans 14 amino acids. The V gene end was trimmed by 5 bases and the J gene end by 5 bases; junction bases not matched to a gene: 6. CDR1 is MNHEY, CDR2 SMNVEV, per germline (reference sequence). The CDR3 bases are TGTGCCAGCAGTCCCGACAGGGGGCAACACGAGCAGTACTTC. Its translation: CASSPDRGQHEQYF.

CDR3 nucleotides: TGTGCCATCAGTGAGTTGACAGGGCCTAACACTGAAGCTTTCTTT. It translates to CAISELTGPNTEAFF. J is TRBJ1-1 and V is TRBV10-3; 7 positions match TRBD1. The CDR3 loop spans 15 amino acids. Per the germline V gene, CDR1 is ENHRY and CDR2 is SYGVKD. With V trimmed by 1 base and J by 2 bases, 4 bases remained unmatched.

The gene calls are TRBV2 and TRBJ1-1, with D uncertain. The V gene lost 10 bases and the J gene lost 5 bases, with 17 bases spanning the gap. There are 13 residues in the CDR3. Per germline, CDR1 SNHLY and CDR2 FYNNEI. This chain's CDR3 is CATSSGKFTEAFF. For the CDR3, the DNA is TGTGCCACCTCCTCGGGGAAATTTACTGAAGCTTTCTTT.

V gene TRBV5-4 combines with J gene TRBJ2-3, with no clear D. The ends were cut back, 0 bases at V and 6 bases at J, with 5 bases in the middle. The CDR3 consists of 12 residues. Germline assignment: CDR1 SGHNT and CDR2 YYREEE (reference sequence). The CDR3 protein is CASSLDSDTQYF. The DNA for the CDR3 is TGTGCCAGCAGCTTGGACTCCGATACGCAGTATTTT. Drawing the rest from reference TRBV5-4 and TRBJ2-3, the complete variable domain is ETGVTQSPTHLIKTRGQQVTLRCSSQSGHNTVSWYQQALGQGPQFIFQYYREEENGRGNFPPRFSGLQFPNYSSELNVNALELDDSALYLCASSLDSDTQYFGPGTRLTVL.

The chain is built from TRBV5-6 and TRBJ1-2; 8 positions agree with TRBD1. The V and J ends lost 3 bases and 10 bases, in that order; junction bases with no gene match: 8. CDR1 is SGHDT and CDR2 is YYEEEE in the germline V gene. The CDR3 loop spans 13 amino acids. The CDR3 reads CASSSGTGGSYTF. In DNA, the CDR3 is TGTGCCAGCAGCTCAGGGACAGGAGGTTCCTACACCTTC.

The rearrangement joins TRBV7-8 to TRBJ2-1; TRBD2 matches at 8 bases. Per germline, CDR1 SGHVS and CDR2 FQNEAQ. With 0 bases clipped from V and 6 bases from J, the junction kept 10 bases outside the gene matches. CDR3 length: 17 residues. This CDR3 reads CASSLARGGGQLNEQFF. Written as DNA, the CDR3 is TGTGCCAGCAGCTTAGCGCGGGGCGGGGGGCAACTCAATGAGCAGTTCTTC.

The rearrangement uses TRBV5-4 and TRBJ1-2; 7 nucleotides match TRBD1. Germline CDR1 and CDR2: SGHNT and YYREEE (reference sequence). V was pared by 0 bases and J by 4 bases, with 3 bases of the junction left unmatched. CDR3 size: 14 residues. The CDR3 spells CASSLGTGGYGYTF. The CDR3, as DNA: TGTGCCAGCAGCTTGGGGACAGGTGGCTATGGCTACACCTTC.

V is TRBV28 and J is TRBJ2-2; D is unclear. This CDR3 spans 13 amino acids. Germline CDR1 MDHEN, CDR2 SYDVKM. V lost 5 bases to trimming and J lost 2 bases, with 6 bases between them. The CDR3 DNA follows: TGTGCCAGCAGTCTCGATAACACCGGGGAGCTGTTTTTT. It codes for CASSLDNTGELFF.

This clone was observed a single time. The chain is built from TRBV2 and TRBJ1-1, with D perhaps TRBD1 (5 bases). The V gene's germline CDR1 is SNHLY and CDR2 FYNNEI. Between the trimmed V and J ends, which lost 6 bases and 1 base, there was a span of 9 bases. The CDR3 totals 13 residues. CDR3 coding DNA: TGTGCCAGCAGGGGACCGCCGAACACTGAAGCTTTCTTT. Amino acid sequence: CASRGPPNTEAFF.

The V call is TRBV7-6, the J call TRBJ2-3; 7 bases map to TRBD1. CDR1 SGHVS and CDR2 FNYEAQ come from the germline V gene. With 2 bases clipped from V and 4 bases from J, the junction kept 15 bases outside the gene matches. The CDR3 has 18 amino acids. In nucleotides, the CDR3 is TGTGCCAGCAGCTTAAACACGAGGGCTTACAGGGGAGCAGATACGCAGTATTTT. It specifies CASSLNTRAYRGADTQYF. Together with reference TRBV7-6 and TRBJ2-3, the CDR3 gives the full variable domain: GAGVSQSPRYKVTKRGQDVALRCDPISGHVSLYWYRQALGQGPEFLTYFNYEAQQDKSGLPNDRFSAERPEGSISTLTIQRTEQRDSAMYRCASSLNTRAYRGADTQYFGPGTRLTVL.

This chain connects TRBV29-1 to TRBJ1-2; D gene ambiguous. The CDR3 has 12 residues. From germline, CDR1 is SQVTM and CDR2 ANQGSEA. With 1 base removed from V and 4 bases from J, the gap between germline ends came to 7 bases. The CDR3 DNA follows: TGCAGCGTTGAAGTACAGCTCTATGGCTACACCTTC. Translated: CSVEVQLYGYTF.

This chain uses TRBV7-2 with TRBJ1-4, with 12 bases identical to TRBD1. This CDR3 is built from 17 residues. CDR1 SGHTA and CDR2 FQGNSA come from the germline V gene. V trimming: 5 bases; J trimming: 1 base; junction bases outside the gene matches: 5. The CDR3 sequence: CASSPGTGGGTNEKLFF. In DNA form, the CDR3 reads TGTGCCAGCAGCCCAGGGACAGGGGGCGGAACTAATGAAAAACTGTTTTTT.

The chain has TRBV19 and TRBJ2-1; D gene uncertain. CDR1 is LNHDA and CDR2 is SQIVND in the germline V gene (reference sequence). The V end lost 3 bases, the J end lost 2 bases, and 5 bases lay between the germline ends. This CDR3 spans 13 amino acids. CDR3 sequence reads: CASSIPPYNEQFF. In DNA form, the CDR3 reads TGTGCCAGTAGTATTCCCCCCTACAATGAGCAGTTCTTC.

The V and J genes are TRBV7-7 and TRBJ1-2; D is perhaps TRBD1 (6 bases). V dropped 10 bases and J dropped 1 base, with 16 bases sitting between them. The CDR3 is 14 residues long. Germline V gives CDR1 SSHAT, CDR2 FNYEAQ (reference sequence). Here the CDR3 DNA reads TGTGCCAACCTCCACAGGGACCTTAACTATGGCTACACCTTC. This encodes CANLHRDLNYGYTF.

This sequence joins TRBV9 and TRBJ1-1, with D tentatively TRBD1 (5 bases). The CDR3 loop spans 14 amino acids. The germline gives CDR1 SGDLS, CDR2 YYNGEE. V lost 0 bases, J lost 2 bases, and 8 bases lay in between. CDR3 in DNA: TGTGCCAGCAGCGTAGAATGGGACAACACTGAAGCTTTCTTT. Its protein is CASSVEWDNTEAFF. Combining the CDR3 with reference TRBV9 and TRBJ1-1 gives the whole variable domain DSGVTQTPKHLITATGQRVTLRCSPRSGDLSVYWYQQSLDQGLQFLIQYYNGEERAKGNILERFSAQQFPDLHSELNLSSLELGDSALYFCASSVEWDNTEAFFGQGTRLTVV.

The chain is built from TRBV9 and TRBJ2-2; D perhaps matches TRBD1 (6 bases). With 3 bases removed from V and 3 bases from J, the gap between germline ends came to 12 bases. Germline V CDR1 and CDR2: SGDLS, YYNGEE. The CDR3 spans 15 residues. CDR3 protein: CASSGRQAHTGELFF. CDR3 bases: TGTGCCAGCAGCGGACGACAGGCGCACACCGGGGAGCTGTTTTTT.

The J gene is TRBJ2-7, the V gene TRBV4-1, with TRBD2 matching 10 bases. The CDR3 contains 16 residues. V lost 0 bases, J lost 7 bases, and 9 bases stayed unmatched. In germline, CDR1 is MGHRA, CDR2 YSYEKL. CDR3 protein: CASSQEGLAGAQEQYF. CDR3 nucleotide sequence: TGCGCCAGCAGCCAAGAAGGGCTAGCGGGGGCTCAAGAGCAGTACTTC.

This sequence joins TRBV2 and TRBJ1-2; 7 bases match TRBD1. With 2 bases clipped from V and 7 bases from J, the junction kept 10 bases outside the gene matches. Germline CDR1 reads SNHLY; CDR2 reads FYNNEI. CDR3 length: 15 amino acids. CDR3 sequence reads: CASSEKSGGRRGYTF. The CDR3 DNA follows: TGTGCCAGCAGTGAAAAGTCAGGGGGTAGACGTGGCTACACCTTC.

The V and J genes are TRBV29-1 and TRBJ2-7; 7 nucleotides match TRBD1. V shed 3 bases and J 5 bases; nucleotides not matched to a gene: 4. Per germline, CDR1 SQVTM and CDR2 ANQGSEA. The CDR3 extends over 12 amino acids. DNA of the CDR3: TGCAGCGTTGACCAGGGGGTGAACGAGCAGTACTTC. Residues: CSVDQGVNEQYF.

The chain has TRBV5-4 and TRBJ2-5; 9 positions match TRBD1. Trimming cost V 2 bases and J 12 bases; bases outside gene matches: 5. Germline CDR1 is SGHNT and CDR2 is YYREEE (reference sequence). The CDR3 extends over 12 amino acids. CDR3: CASSFNRQGEYF. In DNA form, the CDR3 reads TGTGCCAGCAGCTTCAACCGACAGGGGGAGTACTTC.